The 30 T cell receptor beta chains listed next were all sequenced from one sample in a study of blood T cell repertoires in COVID-19. The protocol was immunoSEQ multiplex PCR, while the TCRdb copy is restricted to in-frame clones and leaves out a portion. Among approximately 210,000 clones listed, 80% to 90% were seen once. Sequenced sample: peripheral blood. Receptor source: a man aged 35-49 years with acute or convalescent COVID-19.

The chain joins TRBV10-1 to TRBJ2-1; no clear D. The V and J ends lost 2 bases and 5 bases respectively, with 10 bases between them. From germline, CDR1 is WNHNN and CDR2 SYGVQD (reference sequence). The CDR3 totals 14 residues. The CDR3 spells CASSEQVENNEQFF. CDR3 DNA sequence: TGCGCCAGCAGTGAGCAAGTAGAAAACAATGAGCAGTTCTTC.

The gene calls are TRBV11-1 and TRBJ2-7; 9 bases match TRBD1. This CDR3 is 15 amino acids long. V shed 0 bases and J 1 base; nucleotides not matched to a gene: 1. The germline V gene has CDR1 SGHAT and CDR2 FQDESV (reference sequence). The CDR3 coding sequence is TGTGCCAGCAGCTTAGCGGGACAGGGTTCCTACGAGCAGTACTTC. As protein: CASSLAGQGSYEQYF.

The J gene is TRBJ2-2, the V gene TRBV4-3; D possibly corresponds to TRBD2 (5 bases). The CDR3 extends over 16 amino acids. Germline CDR1 and CDR2: LGHNA and YSLEER. The V and J ends lost 3 bases and 0 bases respectively, with 11 bases between them. The CDR3, as DNA: TGCGCCAGCAGCCAGCTAGCAGCAACGAACACCGGGGAGCTGTTTTTT. This translates into CASSQLAATNTGELFF.

The chain employs TRBV27 and TRBJ2-2, with 9 nucleotides matching TRBD1. The CDR3 totals 19 residues. CDR1 and CDR2 from the germline V gene are MNHEY and SMNVEV (reference sequence). V shed 5 bases, J shed 7 bases, and the junction held 20 bases outside the gene matches. This CDR3 is CASSPPHGTGSRRGGELFF. In DNA form, the CDR3 reads TGTGCCAGCAGTCCCCCCCACGGGACAGGGAGCCGGCGGGGCGGGGAGCTGTTTTTT.

In its sample, this clone was seen a few times. The chain has TRBV15 and TRBJ2-5, with D maybe TRBD1 (5 bases). The V and J ends lost 5 bases and 0 bases respectively, with 13 bases between them. This CDR3 is built from 15 residues. Germline assignment: CDR1 LNHNV and CDR2 YYDKDF (reference sequence). The CDR3 DNA follows: TGTGCCACCAGCTCCCGAACAGGACACCAAGAGACCCAGTACTTC. Translated: CATSSRTGHQETQYF.

The chain is built from TRBV4-2 and TRBJ1-1; 7 bases map to TRBD1. Germline V gene lookup returns CDR1 LGHNA and CDR2 YNFKEQ. V gave up 3 bases and J gave up 0 bases; unmatched junction bases: 4. The CDR3 has 15 amino acids. CDR3 in amino acids: CASSHNRGLNTEAFF. In DNA form, the CDR3 reads TGTGCCAGCAGCCATAACAGGGGTCTGAACACTGAAGCTTTCTTT.

This chain connects TRBV2 to TRBJ1-1, with D perhaps TRBD1 (5 bases). Germline loops: CDR1 SNHLY, CDR2 FYNNEI. The V and J ends lost 6 bases and 1 base respectively, with 12 bases between them. The CDR3 extends over 14 amino acids. Here the CDR3 reads CASRRDPGNTEAFF. The CDR3 coding sequence is TGTGCCAGCAGGCGGGACCCCGGGAACACTGAAGCTTTCTTT.

The J gene is TRBJ2-5, the V gene TRBV2; unclear D gene. Germline V gene lookup returns CDR1 SNHLY and CDR2 FYNNEI. Trimming took off 3 bases at V and 7 bases at J, with 12 bases between the two ends. CDR3 length: 13 residues. The CDR3 sequence is CASSEGLDRTQYF. The CDR3 DNA reads TGTGCCAGCAGTGAGGGCCTCGATCGGACCCAGTACTTC.

This rearrangement joins TRBV4-2 to TRBJ2-3; 7 positions match TRBD2. Germline assignment: CDR1 LGHNA and CDR2 YNFKEQ. The CDR3 runs 17 residues. The ends lost 4 bases at V and 0 bases at J; junction bases unmatched: 10. CDR3 sequence: CASSPYKVLASTDTQYF. CDR3 in DNA: TGTGCCAGCAGCCCCTATAAGGTACTAGCGAGCACAGATACGCAGTATTTT.

V and J are TRBV28 and TRBJ2-7, with D hard to call. The CDR3 extends over 16 amino acids. V lost 1 base and J 3 bases, leaving 16 bases between the germline ends. The germline V gene has CDR1 MDHEN and CDR2 SYDVKM. CDR3: CASSLFGPQRGYEQYF. The CDR3, as DNA: TGTGCCAGCAGTTTATTCGGCCCGCAACGAGGCTACGAGCAGTACTTC.

The chain links TRBV11-2 to TRBJ2-5, with D possibly TRBD2 on 5 matching bases. Trimming took off 3 bases at V and 2 bases at J, with 7 bases between the two ends. The CDR3 sequence is 13 residues long. In germline, CDR1 is SGHAT, CDR2 FQNNGV. The CDR3 DNA follows: TGTGCCAGCAGCTTGGGGAGACAAGAGACCCAGTACTTC. Translating gives CASSLGRQETQYF.

The V call is TRBV2, the J call TRBJ2-5, with D unclear. The CDR3 contains 15 residues. V lost 1 base and J 3 bases, leaving 12 bases between the germline ends. Germline lookup yields CDR1 SNHLY and CDR2 FYNNEI. The CDR3 DNA follows: TGTGCCAGCAGTGAAGGGATACAGTCAAAAGAGACCCAGTACTTC. Translated: CASSEGIQSKETQYF.

The rearrangement joins TRBV5-5 to TRBJ2-7; TRBD2 might be the D (5 bases). The CDR3 sequence is 15 residues long. The ends were cut back, 3 bases at V and 7 bases at J, with 20 bases in the middle. CDR1 is SGHKS and CDR2 is YYEKEE in the germline V gene (reference sequence). The CDR3 region has the DNA TGTGCCAGCAGCTGGAAGACGGACGGTACGGGGGAGCAGTACTTC. It codes for CASSWKTDGTGEQYF.

This chain connects TRBV19 to TRBJ1-4; D perhaps matches TRBD1 (5 bases). Trimming removed 11 bases at V and 5 bases at J, with 12 bases between. Germline CDR1 is LNHDA and CDR2 is SQIVND (reference sequence). The CDR3 length is 12 residues. This CDR3 is CAANRPNEKLFF. The CDR3, as DNA: TGTGCCGCCAACAGGCCGAATGAAAAACTGTTTTTT.

This chain links TRBV28 with TRBJ2-7, with 7 nucleotides matching TRBD1. V was pared by 2 bases and J by 2 bases, with 3 bases of the junction left unmatched. CDR3 length: 14 residues. Germline V gene sequence: CDR1 MDHEN, CDR2 SYDVKM. The chain's CDR3 is CASSLPGTAYEQYF. CDR3 bases: TGTGCCAGCAGTTTACCCGGGACAGCCTACGAGCAGTACTTC. Full variable domain (rest looked up from reference TRBV28 and TRBJ2-7): DVKVTQSSRYLVKRTGEKVFLECVQDMDHENMFWYRQDPGLGLRLIYFSYDVKMKEKGDIPEGYSVSREKKERFSLILESASTNQTSMYLCASSLPGTAYEQYFGPGTRLTVT.

The chain has TRBV4-3 and TRBJ1-6, with 11 bases aligning to TRBD1. Germline V gives CDR1 LGHNA, CDR2 YSLEER. Unmatched junction bases numbered 10, after V lost 3 bases and J lost 6 bases. The CDR3 extends over 18 amino acids. CDR3 DNA sequence: TGCGCCAGCAGCCACACTCTTGGACAGGGGGCTTTTAATTCACCCCTCCACTTT. This encodes CASSHTLGQGAFNSPLHF.

The chain carries TRBV11-3 and TRBJ2-7; D is ambiguous. This CDR3 has 14 residues. Trimming removed 2 bases from V and 6 bases from J, with 14 bases in between. Germline CDR1 and CDR2: SGHNT and YENEEA. The CDR3 DNA is TGTGCCAGCAGCTTACAAGGCGGCCTGGGCGAGCAGTACTTC. It specifies CASSLQGGLGEQYF.

The chain is built from TRBV20-1 and TRBJ2-5; perhaps TRBD2 as D (6 bases). The V gene's germline CDR1 is DFQATT and CDR2 SNEGSKA (reference sequence). Trimming left V 3 bases short and J 4 bases short, with 21 bases between. This CDR3 region has 16 residues. CDR3 sequence reads: CSASGRTGPRGETQYF. CDR3 sequence (DNA): TGCAGTGCTAGTGGGCGGACGGGACCGCGGGGAGAGACCCAGTACTTC.

The chain carries TRBV27 and TRBJ1-2, with 9 positions matching TRBD1. Germline values: CDR1 MNHEY, CDR2 SMNVEV (reference sequence). The trim removed 8 bases at V and 8 bases at J, leaving 9 bases unmatched. The CDR3 spans 13 residues. CDR3 sequence reads: CASRGTGTSGYTF. The CDR3 DNA reads TGTGCCAGCCGCGGGACAGGGACGTCGGGCTACACCTTC.

The rearrangement links TRBV14 to TRBJ2-3; 9 bases match TRBD1. The trim removed 4 bases at V and 4 bases at J, leaving 12 bases unmatched. Germline lookup yields CDR1 SGHDN and CDR2 FVKESK. The CDR3 contains 17 residues. The CDR3 here is CASSLLGGTGNPDTQYF. The CDR3 DNA follows: TGTGCCAGCAGCCTCTTAGGGGGGACAGGGAACCCAGATACGCAGTATTTT. The complete variable domain, with remaining parts taken from reference TRBV14 and TRBJ2-3, reads EAGVTQFPSHSVIEKGQTVTLRCDPISGHDNLYWYRRVMGKEIKFLLHFVKESKQDESGMPNNRFLAERTGGTYSTLKVQPAELEDSGVYFCASSLLGGTGNPDTQYFGPGTRLTVL.

The chain uses TRBV19 and TRBJ1-1; D remains ambiguous. The CDR3 has 14 residues. Per germline, CDR1 LNHDA and CDR2 SQIVND (reference sequence). With 4 bases removed from V and 9 bases from J, the gap between germline ends came to 18 bases. CDR3 residues: CASSTDLDGRQAFF. The CDR3 DNA is TGTGCCAGTAGTACGGACTTGGACGGCCGCCAAGCTTTCTTT.

The chain couples TRBV5-1 to TRBJ2-1, with 7 bases identical to TRBD1. Germline loops: CDR1 SGHRS, CDR2 YFSETQ. This CDR3 is built from 14 residues. Losses at the gene ends were 5 bases for V and 8 bases for J; bases not matched to a gene: 10. The CDR3 protein is CASRQGQVEDEQFF. In nucleotides, the CDR3 is TGCGCCAGCAGGCAAGGACAGGTTGAGGATGAGCAGTTCTTC. Looking up the rest from reference TRBV5-1 and TRBJ2-1 gives the full variable domain: KAGVTQTPRYLIKTRGQQVTLSCSPISGHRSVSWYQQTPGQGLQFLFEYFSETQRNKGNFPGRFSGRQFSNSRSEMNVSTLELGDSALYLCASRQGQVEDEQFFGPGTRLTVL.

J is TRBJ2-7 and V is TRBV10-3; 8 nucleotides match TRBD2. The V and J ends lost 5 bases and 4 bases, in that order; junction bases with no gene match: 4. The CDR3 runs to 13 residues. Germline values: CDR1 ENHRY, CDR2 SYGVKD. The CDR3 loop reads CAISPGLEYEQYF. The DNA for the CDR3 is TGTGCCATCAGTCCGGGACTAGAATACGAGCAGTACTTC.

This clone was detected once. The CDR3 nucleotides read TGTGCCAGCAGTTACTCGTCAGTGAACTATGGCTACACCTTC. Translation: CASSYSSVNYGYTF. This chain uses TRBV6-5 with TRBJ1-2; D is uncertain. The CDR3 loop spans 14 amino acids. The V end lost 0 bases, the J end lost 2 bases, and 7 bases lay between the germline ends. Germline CDR1 is MNHEY and CDR2 is SVGAGI.

The CDR3 reads CSVEEGQGKKLFF. The CDR3 nucleotides read TGCAGCGTTGAAGAAGGACAGGGAAAAAAACTGTTTTTT. V usage is TRBV29-1 and J usage is TRBJ1-4, with 8 bases matching TRBD1. The CDR3 length is 13 residues. From germline, CDR1 is SQVTM and CDR2 ANQGSEA. V shed 0 bases, J shed 9 bases, and the junction held 3 bases outside the gene matches.

A few counts support this clone. This chain links TRBV7-8 with TRBJ2-7; 7 nucleotides line up with TRBD2. Unmatched junction bases numbered 5, after V lost 5 bases and J lost 1 base. The length of the CDR3 is 14 residues. The V gene's germline CDR1 is SGHVS and CDR2 FQNEAQ. In DNA, the CDR3 is TGTGCCAGCAGCCCACCGGGACTATCCTACGAGCAGTACTTC. The encoded protein is CASSPPGLSYEQYF.

In DNA form, the CDR3 reads TGTGCCAGCAGCGGACGTCTCCAGGGGCTGGGGACTGAAGCTTTCTTT. Amino acids: CASSGRLQGLGTEAFF. The chain carries TRBV7-3 and TRBJ1-1; the D gene is possibly TRBD1 (6 bases). V lost 5 bases and J 5 bases, leaving 21 bases between the germline ends. The CDR3 sequence is 16 residues long. Per the germline V gene, CDR1 is SGHTA and CDR2 is FQGTGA.

The chain carries TRBV5-1 and TRBJ2-2, with 14 bases lining up with TRBD2. Germline values: CDR1 SGHRS, CDR2 YFSETQ. This CDR3 spans 17 amino acids. V trimming: 3 bases; J trimming: 6 bases; junction bases outside the gene matches: 7. CDR3 sequence (DNA): TGCGCCAGCAGCTCCGGGACTAGCGGGAGTGGCGCCGGGGAGCTGTTTTTT. It encodes CASSSGTSGSGAGELFF. The entire variable domain, with the rest obtained from reference TRBV5-1 and TRBJ2-2, is as follows: KAGVTQTPRYLIKTRGQQVTLSCSPISGHRSVSWYQQTPGQGLQFLFEYFSETQRNKGNFPGRFSGRQFSNSRSEMNVSTLELGDSALYLCASSSGTSGSGAGELFFGEGSRLTVL.

This clone was seen more than once but under ten times. The chain has TRBV29-1 and TRBJ2-1, with D maybe TRBD2 (5 bases). Deletions cut 4 bases from V and 0 bases from J, with 13 bases between. Per germline, CDR1 SQVTM and CDR2 ANQGSEA. CDR3 size: 15 residues. CDR3: CSVVKRKSSYNEQFF. The CDR3 DNA reads as TGCAGCGTTGTAAAGCGGAAGAGCTCCTACAATGAGCAGTTCTTC.

The V and J genes are TRBV7-9 and TRBJ2-5; D is unclear. Trimming removed 5 bases from V and 2 bases from J, with 12 bases in between. The germline V gene has CDR1 SEHNR and CDR2 FQNEAQ (reference sequence). The CDR3 is 14 residues long. The CDR3 bases are TGTGCCAGCAGCCCCTTCGCGGCTCAAGAGACCCAGTACTTC. This sequence encodes CASSPFAAQETQYF.